The 3 T cell receptor beta chains below were found in one sample sequenced in a study of T-cell reconstitution after alpha-beta-depleted transplantation in children. Unique molecular identifiers tagged the TCRbeta library. TCRdb processed the PCR reads anew with MiXCR; each CDR3 protein has one entry. The table has about 70,000 distinct CDR3 sequences, approximately 10% seen once. The material was PBMCs, obtained before TCRalphabeta/CD19-depleted stem cell transplant. These receptors came from a boy aged 10-17 years with acute myeloid leukemia, due to receive a stem cell transplant.

Many counts were recorded for this clonotype. The chain combines TRBV7-2 with TRBJ1-1; D ambiguous. CDR3 length equals 13 residues. The V end lost 5 bases, the J end lost 7 bases, and 14 bases lay between the germline ends. CDR1 SGHTA and CDR2 FQGNSA come from the germline V gene. The CDR3 here is CASSALVLGEAFF. The CDR3 DNA reads as TGTGCCAGCAGCGCGCTAGTGCTTGGTGAAGCTTTCTTT.

The rearrangement links TRBV6-1 to TRBJ2-5, with D tentatively TRBD1 or TRBD2 (6 bases each). Germline CDR1 reads MNHNS; CDR2 reads SASEGT. V lost 7 bases to trimming and J lost 1 base, with 16 bases between them. The CDR3 spans 15 residues. The CDR3 loop reads CASTPTRGLQETQYF. The CDR3 DNA follows: TGTGCCAGCACCCCCACCAGGGGACTCCAAGAGACCCAGTACTTC.

At least ten counts were recorded for this clonotype. The J gene is TRBJ2-5, the V gene TRBV4-1; 8 bases agree with TRBD1. Germline V gene lookup returns CDR1 MGHRA and CDR2 YSYEKL. This CDR3 has 17 residues. The junction had 13 bases not matched to a gene; V was cut back by 0 bases and J by 7 bases. The CDR3 spells CASSQDWRAGGAGTQYF. The DNA of the CDR3 is TGCGCCAGCAGCCAAGATTGGAGGGCAGGGGGCGCAGGGACCCAGTACTTC.